Listed here are 6 T cell receptor beta chains from one sample, sequenced in a study of blood T cell repertoires in COVID-19. Measured with immunoSEQ multiplex PCR; TCRdb has only the in-frame clones, and not every one. Here the sample spans some 260,000 clones, 88% being singletons. What was sequenced was peripheral blood. The receptors come from a middle-aged woman who had recovered from COVID-19.

This clone was seen a few times. The rearrangement joins TRBV27 to TRBJ1-5, with a possible D match to TRBD1 (6 bases). The CDR3 spans 16 residues. Per germline, CDR1 MNHEY and CDR2 SMNVEV (reference sequence). V was cut by 3 bases and J by 4 bases, with 16 bases left in between. CDR3 protein: CASSFQGRGGNQPQHF. In nucleotides, the CDR3 is TGTGCCAGCAGTTTCCAGGGCAGGGGTGGAAATCAGCCCCAGCATTTT.

This clone came up a few times. The chain has TRBV4-2 and TRBJ2-3, with TRBD1 matching over 7 bases. J was trimmed by 9 bases and V by 1 base; bases with no gene match: 10. Germline V lookup: CDR1 LGHNA, CDR2 YNFKEQ. The CDR3 contains 15 residues. The CDR3 loop is CASSQAWDSDLTQYF. The DNA for the CDR3 is TGTGCCAGCAGCCAAGCCTGGGACAGTGATTTAACGCAGTATTTT.

The rearrangement links TRBV6-5 to TRBJ1-2; 11 nucleotides agree with TRBD1. The junction had 5 bases not matched to a gene; V was cut back by 8 bases and J by 3 bases. CDR3 length: 14 amino acids. The germline V gene has CDR1 MNHEY and CDR2 SVGAGI. This chain's CDR3 is CASGSDRGHYGYTF. The DNA of the CDR3 is TGTGCCAGCGGATCGGACAGGGGGCACTATGGCTACACCTTC.

J is TRBJ1-6 and V is TRBV6-5; TRBD1 matches at 7 bases. The germline V gene encodes CDR1 MNHEY and CDR2 SVGAGI. V shed 7 bases, J shed 5 bases, and the junction held 8 bases outside the gene matches. This CDR3 contains 15 residues. The CDR3 nucleotides are TGTGCCAGCACCCACGGACAGGCCCATAATTCACCCCTCCACTTT. Its translation: CASTHGQAHNSPLHF.

The chain joins TRBV19 to TRBJ1-1; the D gene is possibly TRBD1 (5 bases). Germline assignment: CDR1 LNHDA and CDR2 SQIVND (reference sequence). CDR3 length equals 12 residues. V was shortened by 1 base and J by 10 bases, with 10 bases between the two germline ends. CDR3 sequence reads: CASSIVGGGAFF. The CDR3 nucleotides read TGTGCCAGTAGTATAGTGGGGGGGGGAGCTTTCTTT.

The rearrangement links TRBV19 to TRBJ1-2; D perhaps matches TRBD1 (5 bases). Deletions cut 7 bases from V and 3 bases from J, with 18 bases between. The CDR3 extends over 15 amino acids. The germline gives CDR1 LNHDA, CDR2 SQIVND (reference sequence). The CDR3 region is CASTPDNLHYYGYTF. The CDR3 nucleotides are TGTGCCAGTACCCCGGACAACCTTCACTACTATGGCTACACCTTC.